This entry describes one T cell receptor beta chain. What it binds is unknown. This entry comes from a study of CD8+ T cells in alopecia areata. Study findings and constraints: Higher clonality and more expanded CD8+ clones appeared in lesional than normal scalp.

Sequencing templates came from extracted RNA that was reverse transcribed into cDNA. The assay was immunoSEQ multiplex PCR, and TCRdb's table has in-frame clones only and misses some. The table lists approximately 100,000 clones, roughly 53% of them singletons. This CDR3 has 12 amino acids. Germline lookup yields CDR1 SQVTM and CDR2 ANQGSEA. The V gene lost 6 bases and the J gene lost 5 bases, with 13 bases spanning the gap. PBMCs provided sorted CD4+ and CD8+ T cells. Sequenced: CD4+ T cells sorted from blood. The chain has TRBV29-1 and TRBJ1-1; D is perhaps TRBD1 (5 bases). The receptor was isolated from a human donor in good health. The CDR3 here is CSVVGVGTEAFF. CDR3 DNA: TGCAGCGTCGTGGGGGTTGGTACTGAAGCTTTCTTT.